Included here is one T cell receptor (beta chain) sequence, with context. At one of its ends the junction is not consistent with the germline gene, which may arise from a read error. Other DNA sequences within the sample encode an identical CDR3. The PCR was carried out with 60 Vbeta primers and 13 Jbeta primers. Assay: immunoSEQ multiplex PCR; the TCRdb copy retains only in-frame clones and omits some. In the table there are about 180,000 clones, under 90% of which are singletons. The CDR3 spans 12 residues. Germline assignment: CDR1 LNHNV and CDR2 YYDKDF (reference sequence). The data stem from a study of cytomegalovirus exposure and HLA in healthy donors.

The sequence derives from a man between 18 and 29 years old in good health and CMV-seronegative. The J gene is TRBJ1-1, the V gene TRBV15; D remains unclear. Sample: PBMCs. The CDR3 DNA reads as TGCGCCACCACAGTTGGTGACACTGAAGCTTTCTTT. This encodes CATTVGDTEAFF. Complete variable domain (other parts from reference TRBV15 and TRBJ1-1): DAMVIQNPRYQVTQFGKPVTLSCSQTLNHNVMYWYQQKSSQAPKLLFHYYDKDFNNEADTPDNFQSRRPNTSFCFLDIRSPGLGDTAMYLCATTVGDTEAFFGQGTRLTVV.